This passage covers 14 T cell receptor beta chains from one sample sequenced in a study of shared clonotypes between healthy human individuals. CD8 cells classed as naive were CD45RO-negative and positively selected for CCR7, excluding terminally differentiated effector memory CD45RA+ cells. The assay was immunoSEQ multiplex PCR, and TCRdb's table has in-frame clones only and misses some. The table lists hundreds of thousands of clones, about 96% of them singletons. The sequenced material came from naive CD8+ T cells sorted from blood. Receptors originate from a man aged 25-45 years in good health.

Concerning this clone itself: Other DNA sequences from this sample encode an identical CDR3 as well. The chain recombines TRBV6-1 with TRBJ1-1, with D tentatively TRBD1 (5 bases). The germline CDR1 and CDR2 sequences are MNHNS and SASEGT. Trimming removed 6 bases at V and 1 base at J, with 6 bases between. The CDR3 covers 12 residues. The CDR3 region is CASRTGNTEAFF. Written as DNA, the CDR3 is TGTGCCAGCAGAACAGGGAACACTGAAGCTTTCTTT.

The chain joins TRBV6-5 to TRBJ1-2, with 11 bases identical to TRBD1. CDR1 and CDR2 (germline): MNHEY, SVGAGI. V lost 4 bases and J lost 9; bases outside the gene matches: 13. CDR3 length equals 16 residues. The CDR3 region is CASSSSTDRGQLSYTF. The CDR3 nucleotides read TGTGCCAGCAGTTCCTCCACGGACAGGGGGCAATTGAGCTACACCTTC.

The CDR3 DNA is TGCGCCAGCAGCCCTGTGGGGATGTTAAGGCAGTTCTTC. It yields the protein CASSPVGMLRQFF. The J gene is TRBJ2-1, the V gene TRBV4-1; D uncertain. The germline V gene encodes CDR1 MGHRA and CDR2 YSYEKL. The germline V and J ends were trimmed by 4 bases and 12 bases, with 16 bases remaining between them. The CDR3 has 13 residues.

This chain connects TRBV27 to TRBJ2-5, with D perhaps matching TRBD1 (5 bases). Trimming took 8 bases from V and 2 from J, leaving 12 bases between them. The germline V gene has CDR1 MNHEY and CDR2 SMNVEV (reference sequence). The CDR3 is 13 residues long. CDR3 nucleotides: TGTGCCAGCTGGACACCATATCAAGAGACCCAGTACTTC. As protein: CASWTPYQETQYF.

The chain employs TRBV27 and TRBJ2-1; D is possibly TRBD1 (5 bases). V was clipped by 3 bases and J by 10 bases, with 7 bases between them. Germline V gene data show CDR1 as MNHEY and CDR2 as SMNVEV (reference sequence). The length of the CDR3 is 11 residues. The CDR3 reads CASSFPGEQFF. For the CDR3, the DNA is TGTGCCAGCAGTTTTCCAGGGGAGCAGTTCTTC.

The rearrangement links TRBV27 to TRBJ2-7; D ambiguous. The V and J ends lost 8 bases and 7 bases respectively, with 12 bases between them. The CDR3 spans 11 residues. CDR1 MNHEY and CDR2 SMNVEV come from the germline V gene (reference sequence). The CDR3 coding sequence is TGTGCCAGCGGAATCTTTTGGGAGCAGTACTTC. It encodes CASGIFWEQYF.

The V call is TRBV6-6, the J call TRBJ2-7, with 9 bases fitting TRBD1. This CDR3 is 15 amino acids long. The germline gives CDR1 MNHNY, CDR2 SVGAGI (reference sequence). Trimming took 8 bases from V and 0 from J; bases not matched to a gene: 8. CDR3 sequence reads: CASSPLDRGSYEQYF. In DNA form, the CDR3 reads TGTGCCAGCTCCCCTTTGGACAGGGGCTCCTACGAGCAGTACTTC.

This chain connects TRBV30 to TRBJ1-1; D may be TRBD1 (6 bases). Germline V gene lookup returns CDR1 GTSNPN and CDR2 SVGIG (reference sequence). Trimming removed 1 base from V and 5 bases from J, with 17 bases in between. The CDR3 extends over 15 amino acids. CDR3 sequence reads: CAWSAPDSLGTEAFF. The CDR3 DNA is TGTGCCTGGAGTGCCCCGGACAGTTTAGGGACTGAAGCTTTCTTT.

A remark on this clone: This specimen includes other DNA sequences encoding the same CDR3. In DNA form, the CDR3 reads TGTGCCAGCAGTCGAGGCAGCGGGTACAATGAGCAGTTCTTC. It translates to CASSRGSGYNEQFF. The chain links TRBV27 to TRBJ2-1; D perhaps matches TRBD2 (6 bases). Germline V gene data show CDR1 as MNHEY and CDR2 as SMNVEV (reference sequence). The CDR3 extends over 14 amino acids. With 5 bases removed from V and 4 bases from J, the gap between germline ends came to 12 bases.

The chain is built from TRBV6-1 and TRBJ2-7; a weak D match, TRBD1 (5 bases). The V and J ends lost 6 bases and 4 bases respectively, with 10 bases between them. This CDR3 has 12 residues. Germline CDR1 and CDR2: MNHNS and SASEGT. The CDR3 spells CASRETGYEQYF. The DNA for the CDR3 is TGTGCCAGCAGGGAAACAGGTTACGAGCAGTACTTC.

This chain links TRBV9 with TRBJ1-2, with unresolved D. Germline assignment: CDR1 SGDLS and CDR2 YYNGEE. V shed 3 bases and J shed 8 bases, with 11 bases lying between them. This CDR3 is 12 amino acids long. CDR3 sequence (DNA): TGTGCCAGCAGCGAATCAAGTCAAGGCTACACCTTC. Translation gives CASSESSQGYTF.

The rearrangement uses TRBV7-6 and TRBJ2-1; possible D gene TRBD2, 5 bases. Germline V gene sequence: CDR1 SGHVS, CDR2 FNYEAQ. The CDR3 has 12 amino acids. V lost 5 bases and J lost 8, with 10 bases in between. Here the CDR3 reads CASSVEGYEQFF. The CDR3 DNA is TGTGCCAGCAGCGTTGAGGGCTATGAGCAGTTCTTC.

The CDR3: CASSFGAAPETRELFF. The CDR3 DNA reads as TGTGCCAGCAGCTTTGGAGCGGCCCCTGAGACGAGGGAGCTGTTTTTT. J is TRBJ2-2 and V is TRBV11-1; D is perhaps TRBD2 (5 bases). Germline lookup yields CDR1 SGHAT and CDR2 FQDESV (reference sequence). The CDR3 has 16 amino acids. V lost 3 bases to trimming and J lost 9 bases, with 20 bases between them.

This CDR3 is CASSSGLAGVGSYEQYF. The CDR3 DNA reads TGTGCCAGCAGCTCGGGACTAGCGGGAGTGGGCTCCTACGAGCAGTACTTC. The chain uses TRBV7-2 and TRBJ2-7; 14 bases are shared with TRBD2. With V trimmed by 4 bases and J by 0 bases, 5 bases remained unmatched. This CDR3 has 17 amino acids. Germline V gene sequence: CDR1 SGHTA, CDR2 FQGNSA.